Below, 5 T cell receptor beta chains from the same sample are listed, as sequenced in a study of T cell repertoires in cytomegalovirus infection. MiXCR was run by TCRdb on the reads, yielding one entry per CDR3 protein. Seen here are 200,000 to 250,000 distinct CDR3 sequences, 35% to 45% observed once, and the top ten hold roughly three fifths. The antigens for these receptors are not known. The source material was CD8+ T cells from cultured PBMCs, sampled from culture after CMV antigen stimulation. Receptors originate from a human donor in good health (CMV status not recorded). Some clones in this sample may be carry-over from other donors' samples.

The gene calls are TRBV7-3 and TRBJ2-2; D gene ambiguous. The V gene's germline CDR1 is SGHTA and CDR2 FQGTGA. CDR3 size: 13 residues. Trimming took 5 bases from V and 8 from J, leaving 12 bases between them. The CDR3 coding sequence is TGTGCCAGCAGCCTGGGGTGCGCAGGGGAGCTGTTTTTT. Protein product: CASSLGCAGELFF.

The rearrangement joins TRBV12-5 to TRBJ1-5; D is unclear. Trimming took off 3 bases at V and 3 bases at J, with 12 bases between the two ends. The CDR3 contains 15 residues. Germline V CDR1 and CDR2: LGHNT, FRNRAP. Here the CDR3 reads CASGFNGRSNQPQHF. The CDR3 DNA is TGTGCTAGTGGTTTTAACGGCAGATCCAATCAGCCCCAGCATTTT.

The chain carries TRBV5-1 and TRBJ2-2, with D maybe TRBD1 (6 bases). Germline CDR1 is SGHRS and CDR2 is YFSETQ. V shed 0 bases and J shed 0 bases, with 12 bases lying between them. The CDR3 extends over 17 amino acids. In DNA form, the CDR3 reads TGCGCCAGCAGCTTGGACCCACAGGGCACGAACACCGGGGAGCTGTTTTTT. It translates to CASSLDPQGTNTGELFF.

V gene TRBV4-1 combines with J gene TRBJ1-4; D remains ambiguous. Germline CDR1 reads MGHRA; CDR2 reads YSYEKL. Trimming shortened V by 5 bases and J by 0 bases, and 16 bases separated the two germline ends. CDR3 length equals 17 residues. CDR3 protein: CASSSVGRIATNEKLFF. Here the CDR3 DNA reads TGCGCCAGCAGCAGCGTCGGACGGATTGCAACTAATGAAAAACTGTTTTTT.

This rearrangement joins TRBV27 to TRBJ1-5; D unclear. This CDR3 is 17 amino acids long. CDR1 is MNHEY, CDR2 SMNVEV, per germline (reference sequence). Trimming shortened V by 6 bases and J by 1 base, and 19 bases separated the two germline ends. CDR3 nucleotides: TGTGCCAGCAGCCTCTATAGTCCCTCGGGGAGCAATCAGCCCCAGCATTTT. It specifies CASSLYSPSGSNQPQHF.